The sequence of this TCR beta chain was determined in a study of T cell repertoires in cytomegalovirus infection (dated by TCRdb to between 2017 and 2020). About the study as a whole: The HLA type of each donor mattered for the analysis, because public TCR beta signatures pointed to carriage of CMV infection along with the matching HLA type.

The data were produced on an Illumina HiSeq 1500. TCRdb took the public reads, trimmed them with fastp at Q25, ran MiXCR for clone calling and kept in-frame beta chains. CDR3 protein duplicates are merged, each entry listing the most common genes and DNA. Within this sample are roughly 760,000 distinct CDR3 sequences, with roughly 36% of them counted one time only. The top ten clones comprise around 2.6% of the sample. This clonotype has a single count. Its recognized antigen is unknown. The input lacks base qualities; no much larger clone sits a single base away. A single read counts as weak evidence. The investigation overall reported the following: In both this cohort and an independent cohort of over 350 donors, the cumulative frequency of public TCR beta family members distinguished carriers of CMV infection plus the relevant HLA type. The ex vivo response was dominated by HLA-C-restricted CMV-specific TCR beta clonotypes, and the single most frequent clonotype in two of eight donors was supplied by these HLA-C-restricted clonotypes.

This receptor was identified in a human donor in good health (CMV status not recorded). Some clones in this sample may be carry-over from other donors' samples. Sequenced: PBMCs.

The CDR3: CASSAQGPEQYF. The nucleotide sequence reads as follows: TGTGCCAGCAGCGCCCAAGGTCCCGAGCAGTACTTC. The V and J genes are TRBV9 and TRBJ2-7, with an unclear D gene assignment. Between the V and J ends, shortened by 3 bases and 6 bases respectively, the junction contains 10 bases. The germline V gene sets CDR1 to SGDLS and CDR2 to YYNGEE. Spanning cysteine to phenylalanine, the CDR3 consists of 12 amino acids. The CDR3 DNA has 36 bases and is translated from base 1. With the rest looked up from the reference TRBV9 and TRBJ2-7 genes rather than sequenced, the full variable domain is DSGVTQTPKHLITATGQRVTLRCSPRSGDLSVYWYQQSLDQGLQFLIQYYNGEERAKGNILERFSAQQFPDLHSELNLSSLELGDSALYFCASSAQGPEQYFGPGTRLTVT.